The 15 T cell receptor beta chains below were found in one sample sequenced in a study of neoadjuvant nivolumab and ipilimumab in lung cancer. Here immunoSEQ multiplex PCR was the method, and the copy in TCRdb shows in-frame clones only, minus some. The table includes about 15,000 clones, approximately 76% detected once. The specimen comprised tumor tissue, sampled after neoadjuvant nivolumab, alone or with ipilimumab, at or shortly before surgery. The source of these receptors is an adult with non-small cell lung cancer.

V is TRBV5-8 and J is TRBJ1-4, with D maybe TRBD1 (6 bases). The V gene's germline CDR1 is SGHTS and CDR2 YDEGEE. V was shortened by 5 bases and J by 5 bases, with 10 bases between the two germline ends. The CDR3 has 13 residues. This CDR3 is CASSRQENEKLFF. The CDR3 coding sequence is TGTGCCAGCAGTAGACAGGAAAATGAAAAACTGTTTTTT.

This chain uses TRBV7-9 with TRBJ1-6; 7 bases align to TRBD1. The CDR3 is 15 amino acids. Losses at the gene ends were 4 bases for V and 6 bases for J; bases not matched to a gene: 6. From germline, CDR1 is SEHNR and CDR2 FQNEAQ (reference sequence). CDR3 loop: CASSSLRGGNSPLHF. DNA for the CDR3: TGTGCCAGCAGCTCCCTCAGGGGGGGTAATTCACCCCTCCACTTT.

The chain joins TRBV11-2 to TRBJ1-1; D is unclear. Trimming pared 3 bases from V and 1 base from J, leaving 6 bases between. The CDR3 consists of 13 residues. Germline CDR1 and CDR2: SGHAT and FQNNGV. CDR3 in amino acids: CASSFRANTEAFF. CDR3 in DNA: TGTGCCAGCAGCTTTCGGGCGAACACTGAAGCTTTCTTT.

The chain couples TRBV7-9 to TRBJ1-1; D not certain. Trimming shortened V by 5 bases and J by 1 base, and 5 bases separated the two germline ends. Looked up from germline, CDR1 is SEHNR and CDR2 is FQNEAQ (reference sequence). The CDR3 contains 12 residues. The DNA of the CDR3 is TGTGCCAGCAGCCAAACGAACACTGAAGCTTTCTTT. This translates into CASSQTNTEAFF.

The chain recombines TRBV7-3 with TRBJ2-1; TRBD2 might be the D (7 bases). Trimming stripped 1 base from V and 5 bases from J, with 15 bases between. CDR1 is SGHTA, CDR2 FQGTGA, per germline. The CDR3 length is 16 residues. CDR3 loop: CASSLRGGGRNNEQFF. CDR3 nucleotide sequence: TGTGCCAGCAGCTTAAGGGGCGGGGGCAGAAACAATGAGCAGTTCTTC. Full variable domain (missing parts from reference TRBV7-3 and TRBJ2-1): GAGVSQTPSNKVTEKGKYVELRCDPISGHTALYWYRQSLGQGPEFLIYFQGTGAADDSGLPNDRFFAVRPEGSVSTLKIQRTERGDSAVYLCASSLRGGGRNNEQFFGPGTRLTVL.

Here the CDR3 DNA reads TGTGCCAGCAGCTTCGACAGGGGAGACCAAGAGACCCAGTACTTC. Protein: CASSFDRGDQETQYF. This chain connects TRBV7-2 to TRBJ2-5, with 8 nucleotides matching TRBD1. Germline-derived CDR1 and CDR2 are SGHTA and FQGNSA. The CDR3 sequence is 15 residues long. With V trimmed by 3 bases and J by 0 bases, 3 bases remained unmatched.

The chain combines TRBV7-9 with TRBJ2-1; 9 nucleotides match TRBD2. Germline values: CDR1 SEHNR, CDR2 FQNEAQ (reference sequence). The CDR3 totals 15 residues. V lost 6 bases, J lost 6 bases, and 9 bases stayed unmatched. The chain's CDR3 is CASSLPGLAINEQFF. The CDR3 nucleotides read TGTGCCAGCAGTCTACCGGGACTAGCTATCAATGAGCAGTTCTTC.

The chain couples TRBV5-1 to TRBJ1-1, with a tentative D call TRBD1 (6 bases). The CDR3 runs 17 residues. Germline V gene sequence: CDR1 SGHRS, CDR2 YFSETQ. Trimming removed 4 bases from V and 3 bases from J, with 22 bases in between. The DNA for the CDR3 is TGCGCCAGCAGCCCCCTTGGGGGCCCAGGCGGGGACACTGAAGCTTTCTTT. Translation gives CASSPLGGPGGDTEAFF.

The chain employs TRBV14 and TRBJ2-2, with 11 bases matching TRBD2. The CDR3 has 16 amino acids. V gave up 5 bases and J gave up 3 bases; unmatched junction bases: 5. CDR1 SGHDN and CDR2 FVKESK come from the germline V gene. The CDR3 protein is CASSSLAGGYTGELFF. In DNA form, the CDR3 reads TGTGCCAGCAGCTCCCTAGCGGGGGGCTACACCGGGGAGCTGTTTTTT.

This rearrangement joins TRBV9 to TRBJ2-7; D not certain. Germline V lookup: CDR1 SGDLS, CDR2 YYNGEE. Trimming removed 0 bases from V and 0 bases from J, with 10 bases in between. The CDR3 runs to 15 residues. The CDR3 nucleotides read TGTGCCAGCAGCGTAGCCGGTGAGAGCTCCTACGAGCAGTACTTC. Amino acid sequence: CASSVAGESSYEQYF.

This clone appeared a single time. CDR3 residues: CASSLDGPNSPLHF. The CDR3 nucleotides read TGTGCCAGCAGCTTAGATGGGCCCAATTCACCCCTCCACTTT. The chain has TRBV7-8 and TRBJ1-6, with D uncertain. The germline V gene encodes CDR1 SGHVS and CDR2 FQNEAQ. V was pared by 1 base and J by 7 bases, with 8 bases between. The CDR3 has 14 residues.

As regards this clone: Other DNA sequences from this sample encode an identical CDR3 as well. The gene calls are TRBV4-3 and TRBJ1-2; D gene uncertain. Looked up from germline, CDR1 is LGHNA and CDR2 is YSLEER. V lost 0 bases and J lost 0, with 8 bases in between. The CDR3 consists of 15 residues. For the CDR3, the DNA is TGCGCCAGCAGCCAAGATACGGAGGCTAACTATGGCTACACCTTC. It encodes CASSQDTEANYGYTF.

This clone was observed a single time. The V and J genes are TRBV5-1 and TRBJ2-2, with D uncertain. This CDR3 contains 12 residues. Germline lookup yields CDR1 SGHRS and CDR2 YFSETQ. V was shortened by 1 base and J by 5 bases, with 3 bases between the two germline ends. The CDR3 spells CASSLSTGELFF. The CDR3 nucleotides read TGCGCCAGCAGCTTGAGTACCGGGGAGCTGTTTTTT.

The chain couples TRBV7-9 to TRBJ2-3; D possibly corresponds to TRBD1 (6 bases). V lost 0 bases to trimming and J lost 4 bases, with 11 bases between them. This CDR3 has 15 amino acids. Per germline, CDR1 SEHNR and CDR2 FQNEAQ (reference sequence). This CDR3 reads CASSLAGATADTQYF. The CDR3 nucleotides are TGTGCCAGCAGCTTAGCGGGGGCCACGGCAGATACGCAGTATTTT.

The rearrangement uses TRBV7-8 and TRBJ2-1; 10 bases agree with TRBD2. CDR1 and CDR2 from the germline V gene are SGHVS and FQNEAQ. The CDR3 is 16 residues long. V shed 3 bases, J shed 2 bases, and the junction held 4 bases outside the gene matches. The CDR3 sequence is CASSFTGTSAYNEQFF. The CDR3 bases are TGTGCCAGCAGCTTTACCGGGACTAGCGCCTACAATGAGCAGTTCTTC.